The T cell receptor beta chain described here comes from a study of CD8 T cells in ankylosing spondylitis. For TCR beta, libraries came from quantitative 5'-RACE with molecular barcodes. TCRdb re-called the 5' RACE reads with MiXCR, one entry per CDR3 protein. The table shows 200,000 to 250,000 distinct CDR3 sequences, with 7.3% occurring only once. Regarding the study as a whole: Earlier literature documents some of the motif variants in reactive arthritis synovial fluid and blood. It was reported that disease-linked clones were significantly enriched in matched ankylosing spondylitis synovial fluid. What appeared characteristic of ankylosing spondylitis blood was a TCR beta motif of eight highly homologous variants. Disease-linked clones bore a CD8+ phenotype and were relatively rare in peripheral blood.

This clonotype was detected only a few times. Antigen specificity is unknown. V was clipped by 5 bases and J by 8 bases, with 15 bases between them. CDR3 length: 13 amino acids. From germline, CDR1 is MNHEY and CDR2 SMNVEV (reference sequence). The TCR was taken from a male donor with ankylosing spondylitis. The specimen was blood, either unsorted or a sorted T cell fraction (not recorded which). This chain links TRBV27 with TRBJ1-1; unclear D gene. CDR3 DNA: TGTGCCAGCAGTCACCGAGGGCTACTCGAAGCTTTCTTT. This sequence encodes CASSHRGLLEAFF.